This TCR beta chain is drawn from a study of cytomegalovirus exposure and HLA in healthy donors. In regard to this clone: Its target is not known.

Broader study findings: An analysis that was carried out later associated 16,951 TCR beta sequences with HLA alleles at 0.05 false discovery rate. Analysis was performed later, and it showed HLA-associated TCR beta chains to be more clonally expanded than equally common others. Earlier findings revealed that most TCR beta V segments proved productive either about 87% or about 30% of the time.

Trimming stripped 5 bases from V and 1 base from J, with 7 bases between. Germline CDR1 reads SGHRS; CDR2 reads YFSETQ. This CDR3 is 13 amino acids long. 60 Vbeta and 13 Jbeta primers were used in PCR. Profiled with immunoSEQ multiplex PCR; TCRdb holds only in-frame clones, not every one. The sample carries about 180,000 clones, over 70% recorded once. This rearrangement joins TRBV5-1 to TRBJ2-1, with D uncertain. Sequenced input: PBMCs. This sequence was found in a male donor in good health and CMV-seronegative. The CDR3 bases are TGCGCCAGCAGTCCTCTTTCCTACAATGAGCAGTTCTTC. Its protein is CASSPLSYNEQFF.